The clone carrying this T cell receptor beta chain has only one observation. Its antigen is unknown. The data were taken from a study of cytomegalovirus exposure and HLA in healthy donors. Study-level points and caveats: V- and J-gene trimming of TCR beta was linked (in a later analysis) to a missense DCLRE1C variant. What was likely a sequencing artifact was a cluster of highly shared sequence variants. Reportedly, diagnosis of cytomegalovirus status by the classifier showed high specificity and sensitivity.

CDR1 LNHDA and CDR2 SQIVND come from the germline V gene (reference sequence). This CDR3 has 15 amino acids. Trimming removed 3 bases from V and 0 bases from J, with 12 bases in between. Vbeta (60) and Jbeta (13) primers were used in the PCR. The method was immunoSEQ multiplex PCR; TCRdb's version includes in-frame clones alone and lacks a portion of them. The table shows about 180,000 clones, with 76% occurring only once. Sequenced material: PBMCs. The chain joins TRBV19 to TRBJ2-7; D perhaps matches TRBD1 (7 bases). The clonotype originates from a man aged 18 to 35 in good health and CMV-seronegative. CDR3 sequence: CASSIGGQTSYEQYF. CDR3 bases: TGTGCCAGTAGTATCGGGGGACAGACCTCCTACGAGCAGTACTTC.